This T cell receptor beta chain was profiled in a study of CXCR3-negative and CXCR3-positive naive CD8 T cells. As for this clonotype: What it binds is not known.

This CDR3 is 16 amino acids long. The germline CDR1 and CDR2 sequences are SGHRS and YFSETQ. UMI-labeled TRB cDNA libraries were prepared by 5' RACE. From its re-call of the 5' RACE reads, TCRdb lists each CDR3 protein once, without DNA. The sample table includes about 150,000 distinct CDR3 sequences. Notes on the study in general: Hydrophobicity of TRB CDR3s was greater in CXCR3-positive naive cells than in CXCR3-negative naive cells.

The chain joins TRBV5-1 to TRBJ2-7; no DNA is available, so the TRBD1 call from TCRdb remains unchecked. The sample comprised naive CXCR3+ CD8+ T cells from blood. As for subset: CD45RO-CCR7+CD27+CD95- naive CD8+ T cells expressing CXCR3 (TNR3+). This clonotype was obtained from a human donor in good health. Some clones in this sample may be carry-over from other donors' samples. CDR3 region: CASSWLPGQGFNEQYF. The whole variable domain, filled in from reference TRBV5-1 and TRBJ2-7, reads KAGVTQTPRYLIKTRGQQVTLSCSPISGHRSVSWYQQTPGQGLQFLFEYFSETQRNKGNFPGRFSGRQFSNSRSEMNVSTLELGDSALYLCASSWLPGQGFNEQYFGPGTRLTVT.